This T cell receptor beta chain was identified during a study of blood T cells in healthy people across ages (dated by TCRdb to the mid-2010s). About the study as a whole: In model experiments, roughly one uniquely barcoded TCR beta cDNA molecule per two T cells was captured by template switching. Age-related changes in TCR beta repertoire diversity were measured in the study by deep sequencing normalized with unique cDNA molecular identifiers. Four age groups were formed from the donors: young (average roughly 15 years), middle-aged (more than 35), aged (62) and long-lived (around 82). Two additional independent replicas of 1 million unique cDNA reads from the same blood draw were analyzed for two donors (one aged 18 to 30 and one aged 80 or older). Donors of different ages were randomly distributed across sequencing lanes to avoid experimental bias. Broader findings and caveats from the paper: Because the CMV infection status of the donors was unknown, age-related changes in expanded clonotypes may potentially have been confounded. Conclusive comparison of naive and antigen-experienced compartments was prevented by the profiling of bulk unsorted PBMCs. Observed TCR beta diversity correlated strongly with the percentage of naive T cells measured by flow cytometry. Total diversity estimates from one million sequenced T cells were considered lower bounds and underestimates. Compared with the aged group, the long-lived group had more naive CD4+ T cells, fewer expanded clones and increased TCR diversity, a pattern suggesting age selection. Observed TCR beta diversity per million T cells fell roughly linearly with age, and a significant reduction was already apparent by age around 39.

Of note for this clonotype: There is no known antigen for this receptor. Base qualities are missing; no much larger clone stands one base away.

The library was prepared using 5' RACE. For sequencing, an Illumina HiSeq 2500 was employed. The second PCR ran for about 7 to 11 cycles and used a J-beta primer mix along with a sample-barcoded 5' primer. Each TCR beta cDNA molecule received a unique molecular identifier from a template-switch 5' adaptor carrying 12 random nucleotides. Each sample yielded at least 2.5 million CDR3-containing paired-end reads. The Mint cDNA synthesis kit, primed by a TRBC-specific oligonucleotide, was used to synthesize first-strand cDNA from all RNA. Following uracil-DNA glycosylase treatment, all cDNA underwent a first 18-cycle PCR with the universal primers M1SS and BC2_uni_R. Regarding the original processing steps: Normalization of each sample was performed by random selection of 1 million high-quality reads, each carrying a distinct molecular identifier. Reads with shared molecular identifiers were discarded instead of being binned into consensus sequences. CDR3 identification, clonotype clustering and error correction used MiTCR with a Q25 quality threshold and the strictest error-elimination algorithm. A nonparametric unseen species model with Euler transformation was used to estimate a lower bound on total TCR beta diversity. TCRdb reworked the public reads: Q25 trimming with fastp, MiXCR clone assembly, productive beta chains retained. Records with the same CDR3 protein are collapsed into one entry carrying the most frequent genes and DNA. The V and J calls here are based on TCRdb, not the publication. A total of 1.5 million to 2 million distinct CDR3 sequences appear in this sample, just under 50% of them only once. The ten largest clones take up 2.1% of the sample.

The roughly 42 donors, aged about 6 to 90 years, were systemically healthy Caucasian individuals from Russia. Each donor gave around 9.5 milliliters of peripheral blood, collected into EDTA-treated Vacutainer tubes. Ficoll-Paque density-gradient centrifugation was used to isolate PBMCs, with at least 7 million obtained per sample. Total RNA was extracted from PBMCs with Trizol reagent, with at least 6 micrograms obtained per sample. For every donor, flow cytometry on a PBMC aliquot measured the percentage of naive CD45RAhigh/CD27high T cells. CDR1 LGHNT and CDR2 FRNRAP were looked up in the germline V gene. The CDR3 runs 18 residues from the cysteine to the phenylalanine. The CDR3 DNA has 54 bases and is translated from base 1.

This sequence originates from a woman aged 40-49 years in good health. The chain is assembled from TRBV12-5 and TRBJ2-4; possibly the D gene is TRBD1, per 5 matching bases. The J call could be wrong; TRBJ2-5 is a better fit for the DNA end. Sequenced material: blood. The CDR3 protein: CASGLRPGPGHRQETQYF. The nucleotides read TGTGCTAGTGGTTTGAGACCTGGGCCAGGACATCGACAAGAGACCCAGTACTTC.